These 32 T cell receptor beta chains originate from one sample sequenced in a study of Graves' ophthalmopathy and Graves' hyperthyroidism (dated by TCRdb to the late 2010s). TCRdb lists the instrument as Illumina HiSeq 2000. TCR beta CDR3 regions were amplified from RNA transcripts for repertoire sequencing. The first round was an RT-PCR using HTBI primers with the Qiagen OneStep RT-PCR kit, and this first round was followed by a second-round multiplex PCR, then size selection and purification. The public sequencing data were trimmed at Q25 with fastp and processed into clonotypes with MiXCR by TCRdb, which kept only in-frame beta chains. When rows share a CDR3 protein, they turn into one entry using the most common DNA and genes. For this sample the table gives 500,000 to 800,000 distinct CDR3 sequences, of which about two fifths were detected only once. The ten top clones hold roughly 3% of the sample.

The specimen sequenced was peripheral blood. The receptor set was obtained from an adult man with Graves' ophthalmopathy.

Only a few counts were recorded for this clonotype. The rearrangement uses TRBV6-5 and TRBJ1-1; D is unclear. Germline-derived CDR1 and CDR2 are MNHEY and SVGAGI. The CDR3 is made up of 15 amino acids. V lost 2 bases and J 0 bases, leaving 10 bases between the germline ends. The CDR3 protein is CASSYLSGLNTEAFF. Here the CDR3 DNA reads TGTGCCAGCAGTTACCTCTCGGGATTGAACACTGAAGCTTTCTTT.

A remark on this clonotype: A much larger clone is a single base away; this may be a read error. The conserved phenylalanine or tryptophan normally closing the CDR3 is absent here, so this likely arose from a read error. The CDR3 DNA sequence: TGTGCCACCAGTGATTCCCTTTATACGGGATCAAGTAGGGAGACCCAGTACTGC. This encodes CATSDSLYTGSSRETQYC. The chain has TRBV24-1 and TRBJ2-5; TRBD2 might be the D (5 bases). Germline V gene sequence: CDR1 KGHDR, CDR2 SFDVKD. The CDR3 consists of 18 residues. V gave up 2 bases and J gave up 5 bases, with 23 bases separating them.

The chain couples TRBV29-1 to TRBJ2-7; D is unresolved. The germline V gene encodes CDR1 SQVTM and CDR2 ANQGSEA. The CDR3 runs 12 residues. With 8 bases removed from V and 3 bases from J, the gap between germline ends came to 14 bases. CDR3 sequence: CSLAWGNYEQYF. DNA for the CDR3: TGCAGCTTGGCCTGGGGAAACTACGAGCAGTACTTC.

This clonotype was counted many times. This chain connects TRBV12-3 or TRBV12-4 to TRBJ2-5, with 8 bases aligning to TRBD1. CDR3 length equals 15 residues. V shed 1 base, J shed 4 bases, and the junction held 5 bases outside the gene matches. In nucleotides, the CDR3 is TGTGCCAGCAGTTTAGATGGACAGGGACGAGAGACCCAGTACTTC. It specifies CASSLDGQGRETQYF.

This clonotype was counted ten times or more. V is TRBV2 and J is TRBJ2-5; D perhaps matches TRBD2 (5 bases). CDR1 SNHLY and CDR2 FYNNEI come from the germline V gene. The CDR3 contains 12 residues. V lost 11 bases to trimming and J lost 0 bases, with 10 bases between them. Here the CDR3 reads CAGSVYQETQYF. As DNA, the CDR3 is TGTGCCGGTAGCGTGTACCAAGAGACCCAGTACTTC.

CDR3 protein: CASSLQGAGTYEQYF. In DNA, the CDR3 is TGTGCCAGCAGTTTACAGGGGGCTGGGACTTACGAGCAGTACTTC. The rearrangement joins TRBV12-3 or TRBV12-4 to TRBJ2-7; 8 bases fit TRBD1. Trimming removed 2 bases from V and 4 bases from J; junction bases left unmatched: 7. This CDR3 region has 15 residues.

This clonotype was detected only a few times. V gene TRBV24-1 combines with J gene TRBJ2-1, with TRBD2 as a possible D gene (8 bases). The CDR3 is made up of 16 amino acids. Trimming removed 5 bases at V and 0 bases at J, with 13 bases between. Germline CDR1 is KGHDR and CDR2 is SFDVKD. Written as DNA, the CDR3 is TGTGCCACCAGTGGCGGGGGGACAGCCTCCTACAATGAGCAGTTCTTC. It is translated as CATSGGGTASYNEQFF.

The chain links TRBV2 to TRBJ1-1; 9 bases map to TRBD1. The CDR3 loop spans 13 amino acids. CDR1 SNHLY and CDR2 FYNNEI come from the germline V gene. The CDR3 nucleotides are TGTGCTAGGGGGGACAGGGTGAACACTGAAGCTTTCTTT. This codes for CARGDRVNTEAFF. The variable domain in full, with the rest retrieved from reference TRBV2 and TRBJ1-1, is EPEVTQTPSHQVTQMGQEVILRCVPISNHLYFYWYRQILGQKVEFLVSFYNNEISEKSEIFDDQFSVERPDGSNFTLKIRSTKLEDSAMYFCARGDRVNTEAFFGQGTRLTVV.

The chain has TRBV7-8 and TRBJ1-3, with D perhaps matching TRBD1 (5 bases). V lost 5 bases, J lost 0 bases, and 23 bases lay in between. The CDR3 spans 19 residues. Germline values: CDR1 SGHVS, CDR2 FQNEAQ. The CDR3 DNA is TGTGCCAGCAGCCCTAGACTCCGGGACGCCCGCGACTCTGGAAACACCATATATTTT. Protein: CASSPRLRDARDSGNTIYF.

This clonotype was detected only a few times. Mismatch with germline at one junction end may stem from a read error. The chain carries TRBV18 and TRBJ2-5, with D maybe TRBD2 (6 bases). Germline CDR1 reads KGHSH; CDR2 reads LQKENI. There are 16 residues in the CDR3. CDR3 DNA sequence: TGTGCCAGCTCGCCACTGACCGCGGGGCGCCAAGAGACCCAGTACTTC. This translates into CASSPLTAGRQETQYF.

This clonotype was detected a few times. The chain combines TRBV29-1 with TRBJ2-1, with 8 positions matching TRBD2. J lost 8 bases, V lost 7 bases, and 7 bases had no gene match. Per germline, CDR1 SQVTM and CDR2 ANQGSEA. The CDR3 is made up of 12 amino acids. CDR3 bases: TGCAGCGCCCCGCGGGGGGCCTATGAGCAGTTCTTC. Amino acid sequence: CSAPRGAYEQFF.

The J gene is TRBJ2-5, the V gene TRBV6-5, with D unresolved. Germline CDR1 is MNHEY and CDR2 is SVGAGI. Trimming took 6 bases from V and 5 from J, leaving 16 bases between them. This CDR3 region has 14 residues. In nucleotides, the CDR3 is TGTGCCAGCAGGGATAGAAGCTGGTGGGAGACCCAGTACTTC. Its translation: CASRDRSWWETQYF.

There are many counts of this clonotype. This chain links TRBV3-1 with TRBJ1-1; D gene ambiguous. The CDR3 extends over 14 amino acids. CDR1 LGHDT and CDR2 YNNKEL come from the germline V gene (reference sequence). The germline V and J ends were trimmed by 4 bases and 1 base, with 10 bases remaining between them. The CDR3, as DNA: TGTGCCAGCAGCCCCCGTCGAGGGAACACTGAAGCTTTCTTT. Translating it yields CASSPRRGNTEAFF.

As regards this clonotype: A read error may produce the germline difference seen at one junction end. The chain links TRBV24-1 to TRBJ1-2; 9 bases are shared with TRBD1. The germline V gene has CDR1 KGHDR and CDR2 SFDVKD. CDR3 length equals 13 residues. CDR3 DNA: TGTGCCACTAGTGACGGACAGGGGAGAGGCTACGCCTTC. This translates into CATSDGQGRGYAF.

Concerning this clonotype: A much larger clone differs from this one at a single base, so this may be a read error. The chain combines TRBV12-3 or TRBV12-4 with TRBJ1-1; D is perhaps TRBD1 (5 bases). CDR3 size: 13 residues. V lost 5 bases, J lost 4 bases, and 11 bases lay in between. CDR3 DNA: TGTGCCAGCAGTGCGGAAAGGGGCACTGAAGCTTTCTTT. It translates to CASSAERGTEAFF.

The V call is TRBV10-3, the J call TRBJ1-2; 8 bases line up with TRBD1. Germline trimming cut 3 bases from V and 4 bases from J; bases unmatched to any gene: 4. This CDR3 spans 14 amino acids. Germline CDR1 reads ENHRY; CDR2 reads SYGVKD. The CDR3 sequence: CAISDLTGGYGYTF. CDR3 in DNA: TGTGCCATCAGTGATCTCACAGGGGGCTATGGCTACACCTTC.

The J gene is TRBJ2-5, the V gene TRBV30; D is undetermined. V dropped 4 bases and J dropped 4 bases, with 16 bases sitting between them. The V gene's germline CDR1 is GTSNPN and CDR2 SVGIG (reference sequence). The CDR3 is made up of 14 amino acids. The CDR3 region has the DNA TGTGCCTGGACCTTGATTTCAAGAGGAGAGACCCAGTACTTC. Its protein product is CAWTLISRGETQYF.

This clonotype came up many times. The chain combines TRBV6-8 with TRBJ1-5; TRBD1 agrees at 9 bases. V lost 6 bases to trimming and J lost 6 bases; unmatched junction nucleotides: 9. The CDR3 loop spans 15 amino acids. In germline, CDR1 is MNHGY, CDR2 SAAAGT. The CDR3 DNA sequence: TGTGCCAGCAGAACACCGGGACAGGGATGTCAGCCCCAGCATTTT. Its protein is CASRTPGQGCQPQHF.

V gene TRBV11-1 combines with J gene TRBJ2-7; D call uncertain. This CDR3 contains 14 residues. Per the germline V gene, CDR1 is SGHAT and CDR2 is FQDESV (reference sequence). V was shortened by 5 bases and J by 2 bases, with 13 bases between the two germline ends. The CDR3 is CASSSGDLAYEQYF. As DNA, the CDR3 is TGTGCCAGCAGCAGTGGGGATCTAGCCTACGAGCAGTACTTC.

This clonotype came up a few times. The rearrangement links TRBV19 to TRBJ2-7; D is perhaps TRBD1 (5 bases). Trimming took off 3 bases at V and 7 bases at J, with 7 bases between the two ends. Germline V CDR1 and CDR2: LNHDA, SQIVND (reference sequence). This CDR3 region has 11 residues. For the CDR3, the DNA is TGTGCCAGTAGTATTTCAGGGGAGCAGTACTTC. Its translation: CASSISGEQYF.

In this sample, this clonotype turned up many times. The chain recombines TRBV27 with TRBJ1-6; no reliable D call. Germline values: CDR1 MNHEY, CDR2 SMNVEV (reference sequence). Trimming shortened V by 6 bases and J by 3 bases, and 12 bases separated the two germline ends. This CDR3 is 15 amino acids long. CDR3 sequence (DNA): TGTGCCAGCAGCGTAGACGGATTCTATAATTCACCCCTCCACTTT. Amino acid sequence: CASSVDGFYNSPLHF.

J is TRBJ2-2 and V is TRBV7-3; tentatively, D is TRBD1 or TRBD2 (5 bases each). V gave up 4 bases and J gave up 10 bases, with 13 bases separating them. Germline V gene lookup returns CDR1 SGHTA and CDR2 FQGTGA. There are 13 residues in the CDR3. The CDR3 nucleotides read TGTGCCAGCAGCTCCCGACGGGACCTGGAGCTGTTTTTT. Its translation is CASSSRRDLELFF.

This clonotype appeared a few times. The chain carries TRBV9 and TRBJ2-7, with TRBD1 as a possible D gene (6 bases). The CDR3 runs 18 residues. Germline V gene lookup returns CDR1 SGDLS and CDR2 YYNGEE. V was cut by 5 bases and J by 2 bases, with 26 bases left in between. CDR3 amino acids: CASSKIGTSLKPTYEQYF. CDR3 DNA: TGTGCCAGCAGTAAGATTGGGACAAGCCTAAAACCCACCTACGAGCAGTACTTC. Full variable domain (missing parts from reference TRBV9 and TRBJ2-7): DSGVTQTPKHLITATGQRVTLRCSPRSGDLSVYWYQQSLDQGLQFLIQYYNGEERAKGNILERFSAQQFPDLHSELNLSSLELGDSALYFCASSKIGTSLKPTYEQYFGPGTRLTVT.

The rearrangement uses TRBV2 and TRBJ2-5; TRBD2 might be the D (7 bases). Trimming took off 6 bases at V and 3 bases at J, with 20 bases between the two ends. CDR1 SNHLY and CDR2 FYNNEI come from the germline V gene. CDR3 size: 16 residues. As DNA, the CDR3 is TGTGCCAGCAGCGACTTGGCGGGGGCAGTAAAAGAGACCCAGTACTTC. Translation gives CASSDLAGAVKETQYF.

A few counts support this clonotype. In DNA, the CDR3 is TGTGCCAGCAGCTTAGATCTTGCGAGCTCCTACGAGCAGTACTTC. The encoded protein is CASSLDLASSYEQYF. V usage is TRBV11-3 and J usage is TRBJ2-7; D not certain. Germline assignment: CDR1 SGHNT and CDR2 YENEEA. The CDR3 totals 15 residues. The germline V and J ends were trimmed by 0 bases and 0 bases, with 9 bases remaining between them.

J is TRBJ2-5 and V is TRBV5-1, with D possibly being TRBD1 (6 bases). Germline lookup yields CDR1 SGHRS and CDR2 YFSETQ. V was pared by 0 bases and J by 1 base, with 16 bases between. CDR3 length equals 17 residues. CDR3: CASSLGGQGTPQETQYF. For the CDR3, the DNA is TGCGCCAGCAGCTTGGGGGGACAAGGAACCCCCCAAGAGACCCAGTACTTC.

CDR3 nucleotide sequence: TGTGCCAGCAGCGTAGTCGGGATGCTTCCCTACAATGAGCAGTTCTTC. Protein product: CASSVVGMLPYNEQFF. V usage is TRBV9 and J usage is TRBJ2-1; a possible D gene is TRBD2 (5 bases). The germline V gene encodes CDR1 SGDLS and CDR2 YYNGEE. V lost 0 bases and J 2 bases, leaving 12 bases between the germline ends. CDR3 length equals 16 residues.

The rearrangement joins TRBV11-2 to TRBJ1-1, with D hard to call. Germline loops: CDR1 SGHAT, CDR2 FQNNGV. There are 13 residues in the CDR3. Trimming pared 5 bases from V and 0 bases from J, leaving 7 bases between. This chain's CDR3 is CASSTDLNTEAFF. The CDR3 DNA reads as TGTGCCAGCAGCACGGACCTGAACACTGAAGCTTTCTTT. Together with reference TRBV11-2 and TRBJ1-1, the CDR3 gives the full variable domain: EAGVAQSPRYKIIEKRQSVAFWCNPISGHATLYWYQQILGQGPKLLIQFQNNGVVDDSQLPKDRFSAERLKGVDSTLKIQPAKLEDSAVYLCASSTDLNTEAFFGQGTRLTVV.

In its sample, this clonotype was seen a few times. The chain is built from TRBV20-1 and TRBJ2-7; TRBD1 might be the D (5 bases). The V gene's germline CDR1 is DFQATT and CDR2 SNEGSKA (reference sequence). This CDR3 region has 13 residues. With 4 bases removed from V and 3 bases from J, the gap between germline ends came to 13 bases. Here the CDR3 reads CSATQGSNYEQYF. The CDR3 nucleotides read TGCAGTGCTACCCAGGGATCTAACTACGAGCAGTACTTC.

This clonotype was detected only a few times. The gene calls are TRBV11-2 and TRBJ2-7; D is possibly TRBD1 or TRBD2 (5 bases each). CDR3 length equals 17 residues. V lost 1 base and J lost 1, with 17 bases in between. CDR1 and CDR2 (germline): SGHAT, FQNNGV. The chain's CDR3 is CASSLVASGQRSYEQYF. In DNA, the CDR3 is TGTGCCAGCAGCTTAGTGGCTTCGGGGCAGCGGTCCTACGAGCAGTACTTC.

The sample holds many counts of this clonotype. The V gene is TRBV2, the J gene TRBJ1-6; TRBD1 matches at 7 bases. CDR3 length: 14 amino acids. Germline lookup yields CDR1 SNHLY and CDR2 FYNNEI. The trim removed 3 bases at V and 10 bases at J, leaving 6 bases unmatched. CDR3 protein: CASSDADRVSPLHF. For the CDR3, the DNA is TGTGCCAGCAGTGACGCCGACAGGGTCTCACCCCTCCACTTT.

This sequence joins TRBV7-9 and TRBJ1-5, with 8 bases lining up with TRBD1. CDR1 SEHNR and CDR2 FQNEAQ come from the germline V gene (reference sequence). This CDR3 region has 13 residues. After removal of 3 bases from V and 9 bases from J, the junction contained 4 bases not matched to a gene. The CDR3 protein is CASSFRDRSPQHF. The CDR3 DNA reads TGTGCCAGCAGCTTCCGGGACAGGTCGCCCCAGCATTTT.